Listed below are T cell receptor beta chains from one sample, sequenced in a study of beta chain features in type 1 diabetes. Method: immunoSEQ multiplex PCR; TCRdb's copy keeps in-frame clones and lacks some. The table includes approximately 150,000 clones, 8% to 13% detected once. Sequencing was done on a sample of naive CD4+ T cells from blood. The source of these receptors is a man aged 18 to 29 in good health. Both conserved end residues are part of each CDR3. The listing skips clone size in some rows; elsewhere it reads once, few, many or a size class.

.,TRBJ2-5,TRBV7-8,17,CASSLEPSGGASETQYF
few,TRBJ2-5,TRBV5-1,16,CASSLGLAGGPETQYF
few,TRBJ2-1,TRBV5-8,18,CASSSGLAGQFSYNEQFF
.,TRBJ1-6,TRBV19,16,CASSILGSSYNSPLHF
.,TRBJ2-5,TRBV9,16,CASSVATGTGSETQYF
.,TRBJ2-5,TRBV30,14,CAWSVYVRGQTQYF
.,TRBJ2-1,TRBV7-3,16,CASSLDRDSSYNEQFF
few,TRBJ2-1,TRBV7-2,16,CASSLTRDRGYNEQFF
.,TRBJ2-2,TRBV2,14,CASSEASGAGELFF
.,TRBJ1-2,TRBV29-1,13,CSVGTGRNYGYTF
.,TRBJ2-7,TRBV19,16,CASSILSGALPYEQYF
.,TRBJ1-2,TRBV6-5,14,CASSRDRENYGYTF
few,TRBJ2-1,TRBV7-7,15,CASSPDRGRWNEQFF
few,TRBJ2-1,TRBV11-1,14,CASSSFGLNNEQFF
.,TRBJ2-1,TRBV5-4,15,CASSQTSGNYNEQFF
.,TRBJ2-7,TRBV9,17,CASSVGLAGGTSYEQYF
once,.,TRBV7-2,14,CASSQTSGSYEQYF
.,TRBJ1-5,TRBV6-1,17,CASSEKFVQGSSWPQHF
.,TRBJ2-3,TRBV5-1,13,CASSLRSGNQEYF
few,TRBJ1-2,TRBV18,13,CASSPDRESGYTF
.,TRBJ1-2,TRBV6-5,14,CASSYTGANYGYTF
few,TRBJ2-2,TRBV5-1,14,CASSFNGNTGELFF
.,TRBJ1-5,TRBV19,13,CASSRDRDQPQHF
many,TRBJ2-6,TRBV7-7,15,CASSSRQAGANVLTF
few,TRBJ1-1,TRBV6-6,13,CAVDSPENTEAFF
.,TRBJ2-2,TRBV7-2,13,CASSWGDSGELFF
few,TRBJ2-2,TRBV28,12,CASTLRTGELFF
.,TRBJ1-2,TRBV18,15,CASSPGQGMSYGYTF
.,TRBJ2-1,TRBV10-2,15,CASTSGTGNNNEQFF
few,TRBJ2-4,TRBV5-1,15,CASSFTTGAKNIQYF
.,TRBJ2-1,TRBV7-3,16,CASRPRASGGRNEQFF
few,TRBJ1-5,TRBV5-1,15,CASSSTGGEGQPQHF
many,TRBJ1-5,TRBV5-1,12,CASRGSRQPQHF
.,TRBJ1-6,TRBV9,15,CASSVPGGENSPLHF
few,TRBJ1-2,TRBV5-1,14,CASSLDTGGYGYTF
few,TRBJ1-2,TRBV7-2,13,CASSKTGLDGYTF
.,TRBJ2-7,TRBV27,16,CASSLTMTGGGYEQYF
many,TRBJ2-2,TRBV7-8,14,CASRPTGINGELFF
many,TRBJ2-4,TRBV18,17,CASSPPEAGKAKNIQYF
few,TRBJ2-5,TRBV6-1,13,CASRVAGEETQYF
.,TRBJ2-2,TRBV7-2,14,CASSLVAGAGELFF
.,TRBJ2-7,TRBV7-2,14,CASSPQGQEGEQYF
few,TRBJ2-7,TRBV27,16,CASSRTGVSGSYEQYF
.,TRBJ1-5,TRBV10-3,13,CAISAGGYQPQHF
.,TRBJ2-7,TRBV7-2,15,CASSLGDIAEYEQYF
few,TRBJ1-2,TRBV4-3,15,CASSQETGQGYGYTF
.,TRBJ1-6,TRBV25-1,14,CASSEWWDTSPLHF
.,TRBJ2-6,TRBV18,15,CASSPPATGANVLTF
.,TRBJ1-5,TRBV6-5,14,CASLDKNSNQPQHF
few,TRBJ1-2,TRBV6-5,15,CASSYSSRVNYGYTF
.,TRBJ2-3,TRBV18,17,CASSTRDRNSGMDTQYF
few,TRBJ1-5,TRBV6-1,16,CASSEESVYSNQPQHF
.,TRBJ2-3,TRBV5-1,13,CASRPGGRDTQYF
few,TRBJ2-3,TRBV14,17,CASSQRQLTPGADTQYF
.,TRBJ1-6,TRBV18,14,CASSPQRVSSPLHF
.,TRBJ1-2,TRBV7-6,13,CASSLGISQGYTF
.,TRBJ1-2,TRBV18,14,CASSPGGRHYGYTF
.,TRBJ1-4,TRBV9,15,CASSVGAGDGEKLFF
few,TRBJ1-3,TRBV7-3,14,CASSSRNSGNTIYF
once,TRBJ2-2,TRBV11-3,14,CASSVHKNTGELFF